This T cell receptor (beta chain) comes out of a study of tumor and adjacent non-tumor tissue in lung cancer. Whole-study context: Stage I to III disease affected about ten men and roughly 5 women aged about 31 to 85. Regarding the study as a whole: In normal lung, the top 100 clones were significantly more dominant than in tumor. Patients with more diverse tumor TCRs had worse survival.

No cell sorting was done before RNA was extracted from the tissue. Chemotherapy-naive patients with new lung cancer underwent thoracic surgery in China, August–November 2014. Points on this clonotype: Its antigen is not identified.

Three rounds of nested PCR, following a modified ARM-PCR protocol, produced the TCRbeta library. A single record per CDR3 protein comes from TCRdb applying MiXCR to the multiplex PCR reads. The profile covers some 93,000 distinct CDR3 sequences, with about 67% appearing a single time and about 18% taken by the ten largest. CDR1 is SGHAT, CDR2 FQNNGV, per germline. V lost 9 bases, J lost 2 bases, and 3 bases stayed unmatched. The CDR3 sequence is 12 residues long. Material: lung tumor tissue. This chain joins TRBV11-2 and TRBJ2-7, with 8 bases matching TRBD1. This TCR came from a man aged 55-75 years with non-small cell lung cancer. As DNA, the CDR3 is TGTGCCAGACGGACAGGGACCTACGAGCAGTACTTC. Translation: CARRTGTYEQYF.